This TCR beta chain was captured by sequencing in a study of CXCR3-negative and CXCR3-positive naive CD8 T cells. Study results and limitations: It was found that naive subsets had comparable surface CD5, and TCR strength was inferred from TRB CDR3 properties. TRBV-TRBJ usage matched between naive CXCR3-negative and CXCR3-positive cells but not between memory cells. Relative to memory CD8+ cells, whose diversity was much lower, both naive subsets had comparably high diversity.

Every CD8+ subset sample held 300,000 flow-sorted cells, done in triplicate. As for this clonotype: What it binds is not known.

The TRB libraries of cDNA were built by UMI-labeled 5' RACE. TCRdb re-called the 5' RACE reads; every CDR3 protein appears as one record, without DNA. The sample holds about 48,000 distinct CDR3 sequences. Germline V gene lookup returns CDR1 MNHNS and CDR2 SASEGT. The CDR3 covers 15 residues. The sequence was obtained from a human donor in good health. Some clones in this sample may be carry-over from other donors' samples. V is TRBV6-1 and J is TRBJ2-3; TCRdb designates TRBD1, a call that cannot be tested without DNA. The source material was memory CD8+ T cells from blood. CDR3 loop: CASSELRGSTDTQYF.